This T cell receptor beta chain was retrieved from a study of CD8 T cells in ankylosing spondylitis. General study findings and limits: A TCR beta motif of several highly homologous variants seemed to mark ankylosing spondylitis blood. Certain motif variants had earlier appeared in reactive arthritis synovial fluid and blood.

A note on this clonotype: The antigen remains undetermined.

CDR1 is SEHNR and CDR2 is FQNEAQ in the germline V gene (reference sequence). V lost 5 bases and J 6 bases, leaving 16 bases between the germline ends. The CDR3 spans 15 residues. TCRdb re-derived calls from the 5' RACE reads in MiXCR, one entry per CDR3 protein. This table has over 200,000 distinct CDR3 sequences, about 11% appearing once. The V call is TRBV7-9, the J call TRBJ1-4; D uncertain. Sequenced: blood, either unsorted or a sorted T cell fraction (not recorded which). The sequence was obtained from a male donor with ankylosing spondylitis or in good health (not recorded which). CDR3 amino acids: CASSRSFSGDEKLFF. DNA of the CDR3: TGTGCCAGCAGCCGCTCCTTCTCAGGAGATGAAAAACTGTTTTTT. Combining the CDR3 with reference TRBV7-9 and TRBJ1-4 gives the whole variable domain DTGVSQNPRHKITKRGQNVTFRCDPISEHNRLYWYRQTLGQGPEFLTYFQNEAQLEKSRLLSDRFSAERPKGSFSTLEIQRTEQGDSAMYLCASSRSFSGDEKLFFGSGTQLSVL.